These 5 T cell receptor beta chains came from one sample sequenced in a study of T cell repertoires in cytomegalovirus infection. MiXCR, applied by TCRdb to the reads, yields one record per CDR3 protein. The data hold fewer than 200,000 distinct CDR3 sequences, with around an eighth observed a single time. Sequenced material: PBMCs. These receptors originate from a human donor in good health (CMV status not recorded). Some clones in this sample may be carry-over from other donors' samples.

The chain couples TRBV7-8 to TRBJ2-7, with a weak D call TRBD2 (5 bases). CDR1 and CDR2 from the germline V gene are SGHVS and FQNEAQ. The ends were cut back, 10 bases at V and 2 bases at J, with 9 bases in the middle. CDR3 length: 11 residues. CDR3 residues: CAIPGTYEQYF. The CDR3 bases are TGTGCCATCCCGGGGACCTACGAGCAGTACTTC.

This chain joins TRBV19 and TRBJ1-1; 8 bases match TRBD1. Germline assignment: CDR1 LNHDA and CDR2 SQIVND (reference sequence). After removal of 9 bases from V and 6 bases from J, the junction contained 9 bases not matched to a gene. The CDR3 totals 13 residues. The CDR3 coding sequence is TGTGCCAGCAAGTCAGGGGGCCGACCTGAAGCTTTCTTT. It codes for CASKSGGRPEAFF.

This clonotype was detected ten times or more. The CDR3 DNA sequence: TGTGCCAGCAGCTTAGGTCCAGGGTGGCTGTCGGATACGCAGTATTTT. Its protein product is CASSLGPGWLSDTQYF. The genes are TRBV7-2 and TRBJ2-3, with D possibly TRBD1 on 5 matching bases. Germline-derived CDR1 and CDR2 are SGHTA and FQGNSA. The CDR3 is made up of 16 amino acids. Trimming pared 1 base from V and 6 bases from J, leaving 17 bases between.

The table lists this clonotype with many counts. This rearrangement joins TRBV14 to TRBJ1-2; TRBD1 might be the D (6 bases). CDR3 length: 15 residues. The V end was cut by 0 bases, the J end by 4 bases, with 12 bases between. Germline V gene lookup returns CDR1 SGHDN and CDR2 FVKESK. The CDR3 DNA sequence: TGTGCCAGCAGCCAAGATCTGGGGGCGGCCTATGGCTACACCTTC. Protein product: CASSQDLGAAYGYTF.

This clonotype was seen ten or more times. As DNA, the CDR3 is TGTGCCAGCAGCCTCAGACTAGCGGGGGCCTCCACAGATACGCAGTATTTT. It codes for CASSLRLAGASTDTQYF. The chain links TRBV12-3 or TRBV12-4 to TRBJ2-3; 12 bases map to TRBD2. The J segment lost 2 bases and the V segment lost 6 bases, leaving 9 bases of the junction unmatched. This CDR3 has 17 residues.